This entry features one T cell receptor (beta chain) sequence. The authors' processing: Reference gene primer amplification gave nucleated cell count estimates. Profiling relied on immunoSEQ multiplex PCR, and the TCRdb table lists in-frame clones only, not all of them. V and J calls and clone size follow that table, whereas D and trimming were derived from the DNA. The sample records approximately 100,000 clones, 70% to 85% being singletons. Unmatched junction bases numbered 11, after V lost 0 bases and J lost 4 bases. Per the germline V gene, CDR1 is SGHDT and CDR2 is YYEEEE. CDR3 length: 18 residues. The data stem from a study of blood T cell repertoires in COVID-19. Overall study: Material from acute and convalescent COVID-19 was sourced from the United States, Italy and Spain. In each case, the material was cDNA or gDNA derived from T cells, B-cell-depleted T cells, or PBMCs.

Sequenced input: peripheral blood. The rearrangement joins TRBV5-6 to TRBJ1-2; 11 bases agree with TRBD1. This TCR derives from a man in his 70s with acute or convalescent COVID-19. CDR3 sequence: CASSLELGGQGAGYGYTF. The CDR3 DNA sequence: TGTGCCAGCAGCTTGGAATTAGGTGGACAGGGGGCGGGCTATGGCTACACCTTC.